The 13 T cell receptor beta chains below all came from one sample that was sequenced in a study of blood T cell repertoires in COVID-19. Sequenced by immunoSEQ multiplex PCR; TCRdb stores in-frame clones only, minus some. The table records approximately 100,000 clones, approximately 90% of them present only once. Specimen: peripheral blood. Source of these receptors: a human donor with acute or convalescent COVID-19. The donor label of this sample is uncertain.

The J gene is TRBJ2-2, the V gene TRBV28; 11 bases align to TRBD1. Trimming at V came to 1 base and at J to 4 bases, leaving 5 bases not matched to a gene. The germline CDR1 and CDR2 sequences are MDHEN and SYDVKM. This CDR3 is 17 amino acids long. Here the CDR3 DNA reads TGTGCCAGCAGTTTATACCCCGGGACAGGGGGCACCGGGGAGCTGTTTTTT. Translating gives CASSLYPGTGGTGELFF.

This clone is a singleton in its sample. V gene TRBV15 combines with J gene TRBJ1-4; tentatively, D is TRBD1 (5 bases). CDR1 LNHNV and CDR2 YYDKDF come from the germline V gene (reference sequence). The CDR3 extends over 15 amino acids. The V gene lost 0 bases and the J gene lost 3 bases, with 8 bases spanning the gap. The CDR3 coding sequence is TGTGCCACCAGCAGAGACAGGGTTGCTAATGAAAAACTGTTTTTT. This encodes CATSRDRVANEKLFF.

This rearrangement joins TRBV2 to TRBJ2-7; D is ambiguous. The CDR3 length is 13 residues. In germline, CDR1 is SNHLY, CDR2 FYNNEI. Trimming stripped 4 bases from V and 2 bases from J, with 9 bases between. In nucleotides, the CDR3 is TGTGCCAGCAGTGTATCACAGACCTACGAGCAGTACTTC. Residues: CASSVSQTYEQYF. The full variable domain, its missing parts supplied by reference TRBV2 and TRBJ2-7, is EPEVTQTPSHQVTQMGQEVILRCVPISNHLYFYWYRQILGQKVEFLVSFYNNEISEKSEIFDDQFSVERPDGSNFTLKIRSTKLEDSAMYFCASSVSQTYEQYFGPGTRLTVT.

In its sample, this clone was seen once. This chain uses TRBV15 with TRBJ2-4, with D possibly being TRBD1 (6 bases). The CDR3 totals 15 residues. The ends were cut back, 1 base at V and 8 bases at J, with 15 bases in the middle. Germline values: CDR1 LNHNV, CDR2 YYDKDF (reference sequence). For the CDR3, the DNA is TGTGCCACCAGCAGAGGGGGGCTCCGAACGGACATTCAGTACTTC. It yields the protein CATSRGGLRTDIQYF.

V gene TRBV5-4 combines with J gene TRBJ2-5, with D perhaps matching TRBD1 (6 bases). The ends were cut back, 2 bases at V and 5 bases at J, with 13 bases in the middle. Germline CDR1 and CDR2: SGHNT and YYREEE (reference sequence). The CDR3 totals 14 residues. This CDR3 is CASSFQGSIETQYF. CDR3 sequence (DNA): TGTGCCAGCAGCTTCCAGGGGTCGATTGAGACCCAGTACTTC.

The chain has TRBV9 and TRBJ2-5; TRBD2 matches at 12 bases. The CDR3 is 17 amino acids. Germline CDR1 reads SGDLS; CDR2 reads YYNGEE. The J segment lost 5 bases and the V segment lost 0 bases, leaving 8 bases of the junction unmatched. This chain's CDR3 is CASSVAPTSGGRETQYF. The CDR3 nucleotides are TGTGCCAGCAGCGTAGCCCCGACTAGCGGGGGACGGGAGACCCAGTACTTC. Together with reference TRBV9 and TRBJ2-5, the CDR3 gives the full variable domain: DSGVTQTPKHLITATGQRVTLRCSPRSGDLSVYWYQQSLDQGLQFLIQYYNGEERAKGNILERFSAQQFPDLHSELNLSSLELGDSALYFCASSVAPTSGGRETQYFGPGTRLLVL.

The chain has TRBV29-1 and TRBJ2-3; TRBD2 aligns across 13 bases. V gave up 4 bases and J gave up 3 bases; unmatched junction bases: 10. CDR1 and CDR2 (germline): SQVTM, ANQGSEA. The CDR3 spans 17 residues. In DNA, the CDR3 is TGCAGCGTTGGAGCGGGACTAGCGGGAAGTAGAACAGATACGCAGTATTTT. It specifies CSVGAGLAGSRTDTQYF.

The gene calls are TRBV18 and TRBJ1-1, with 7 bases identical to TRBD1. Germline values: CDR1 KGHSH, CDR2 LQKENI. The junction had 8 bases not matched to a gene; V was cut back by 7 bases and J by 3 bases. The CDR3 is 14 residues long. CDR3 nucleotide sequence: TGTGCCAGCTGGCTGGACAGGTGGGACACTGAAGCTTTCTTT. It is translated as CASWLDRWDTEAFF.

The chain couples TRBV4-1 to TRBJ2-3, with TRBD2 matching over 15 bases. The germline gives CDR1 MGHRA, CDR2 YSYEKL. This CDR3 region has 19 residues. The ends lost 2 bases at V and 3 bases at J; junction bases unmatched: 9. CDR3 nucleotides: TGCGCCAGCAGCCAAACCGCGGGACTAGCGGGGGGAAAGACAGATACGCAGTATTTT. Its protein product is CASSQTAGLAGGKTDTQYF.

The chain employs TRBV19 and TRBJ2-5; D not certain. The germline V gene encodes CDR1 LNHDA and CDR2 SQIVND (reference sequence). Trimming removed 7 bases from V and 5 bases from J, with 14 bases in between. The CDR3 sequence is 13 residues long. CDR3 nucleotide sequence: TGTGCCAGTAACCCCACCTTCGGGGAGACCCAGTACTTC. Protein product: CASNPTFGETQYF.

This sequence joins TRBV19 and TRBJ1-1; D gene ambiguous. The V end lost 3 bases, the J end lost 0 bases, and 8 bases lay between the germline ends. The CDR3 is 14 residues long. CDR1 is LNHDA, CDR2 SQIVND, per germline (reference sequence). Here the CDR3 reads CASSMEYMNTEAFF. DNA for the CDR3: TGTGCCAGTAGTATGGAGTACATGAACACTGAAGCTTTCTTT.

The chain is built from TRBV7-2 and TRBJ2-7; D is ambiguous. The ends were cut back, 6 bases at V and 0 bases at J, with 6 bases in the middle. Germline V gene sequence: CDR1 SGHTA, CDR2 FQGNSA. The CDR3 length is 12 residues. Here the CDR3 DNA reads TGTGCCAGCAGTTCTTACTCCTACGAGCAGTACTTC. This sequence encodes CASSSYSYEQYF. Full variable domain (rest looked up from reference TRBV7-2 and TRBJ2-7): GAGVSQSPSNKVTEKGKDVELRCDPISGHTALYWYRQSLGQGLEFLIYFQGNSAPDKSGLPSDRFSAERTGGSVSTLTIQRTQQEDSAVYLCASSSYSYEQYFGPGTRLTVT.

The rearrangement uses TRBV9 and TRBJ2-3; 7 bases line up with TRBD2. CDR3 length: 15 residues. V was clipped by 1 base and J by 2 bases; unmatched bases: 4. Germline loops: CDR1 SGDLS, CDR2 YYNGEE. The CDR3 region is CASSVLSGTTDTQYF. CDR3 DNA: TGTGCCAGCAGCGTATTGAGCGGGACCACAGATACGCAGTATTTT. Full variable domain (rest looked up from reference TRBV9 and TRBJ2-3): DSGVTQTPKHLITATGQRVTLRCSPRSGDLSVYWYQQSLDQGLQFLIQYYNGEERAKGNILERFSAQQFPDLHSELNLSSLELGDSALYFCASSVLSGTTDTQYFGPGTRLTVL.